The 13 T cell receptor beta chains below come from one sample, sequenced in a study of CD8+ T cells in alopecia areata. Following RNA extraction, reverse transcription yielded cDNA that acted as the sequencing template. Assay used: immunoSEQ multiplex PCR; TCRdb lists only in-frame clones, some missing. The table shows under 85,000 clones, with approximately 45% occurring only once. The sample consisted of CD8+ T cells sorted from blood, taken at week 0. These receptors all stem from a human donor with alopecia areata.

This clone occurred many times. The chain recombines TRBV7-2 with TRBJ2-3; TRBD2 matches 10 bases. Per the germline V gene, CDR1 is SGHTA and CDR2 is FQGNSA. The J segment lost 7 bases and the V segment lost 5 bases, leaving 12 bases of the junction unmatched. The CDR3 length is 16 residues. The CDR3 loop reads CASSTSLAGERYTQYF. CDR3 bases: TGTGCCAGCAGCACCAGCCTAGCGGGAGAGCGATATACGCAGTATTTT.

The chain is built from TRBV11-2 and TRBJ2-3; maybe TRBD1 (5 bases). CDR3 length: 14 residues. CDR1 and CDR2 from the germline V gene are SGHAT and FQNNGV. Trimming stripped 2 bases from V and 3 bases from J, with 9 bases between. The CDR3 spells CASSLLGVTDTQYF. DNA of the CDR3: TGTGCCAGCAGCTTATTAGGGGTTACAGATACGCAGTATTTT.

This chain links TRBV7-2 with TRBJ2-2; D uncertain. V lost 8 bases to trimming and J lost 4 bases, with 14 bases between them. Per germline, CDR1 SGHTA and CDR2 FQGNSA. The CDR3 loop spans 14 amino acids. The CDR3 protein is CASGQHPGTGELFF. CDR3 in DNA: TGTGCCAGCGGTCAACATCCTGGCACCGGGGAGCTGTTTTTT.

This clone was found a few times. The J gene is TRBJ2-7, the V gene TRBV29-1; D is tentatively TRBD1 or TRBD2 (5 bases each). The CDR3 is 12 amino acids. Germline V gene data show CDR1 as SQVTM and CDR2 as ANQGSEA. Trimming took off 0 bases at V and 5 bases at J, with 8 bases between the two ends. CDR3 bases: TGCAGCGTTGAAGATAGGGGAGACGAGCAGTACTTC. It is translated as CSVEDRGDEQYF.

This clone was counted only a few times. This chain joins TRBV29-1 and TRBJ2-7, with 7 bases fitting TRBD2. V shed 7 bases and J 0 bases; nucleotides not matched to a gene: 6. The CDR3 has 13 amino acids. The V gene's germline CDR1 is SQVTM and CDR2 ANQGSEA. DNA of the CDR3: TGCAGCGCCGTGACTAGCAGCTCCTACGAGCAGTACTTC. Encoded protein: CSAVTSSSYEQYF.

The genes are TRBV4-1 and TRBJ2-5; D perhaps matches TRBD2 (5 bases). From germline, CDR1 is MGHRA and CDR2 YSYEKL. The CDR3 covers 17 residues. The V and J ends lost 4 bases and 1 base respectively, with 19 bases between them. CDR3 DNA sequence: TGCGCCAGCAGCCTCGGCATTGGTCGACTAACCCAAGAGACCCAGTACTTC. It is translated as CASSLGIGRLTQETQYF.

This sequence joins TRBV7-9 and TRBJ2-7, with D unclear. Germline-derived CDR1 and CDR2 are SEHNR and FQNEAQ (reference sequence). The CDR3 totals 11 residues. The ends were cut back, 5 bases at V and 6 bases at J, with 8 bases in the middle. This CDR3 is CASSPGSEQYF. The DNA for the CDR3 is TGTGCCAGCAGCCCTGGAAGCGAGCAGTACTTC.

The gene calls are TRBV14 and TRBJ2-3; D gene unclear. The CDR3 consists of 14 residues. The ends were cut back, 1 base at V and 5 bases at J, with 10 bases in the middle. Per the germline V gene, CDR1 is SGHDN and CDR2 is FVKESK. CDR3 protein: CASSQASWGDTQYF. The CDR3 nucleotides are TGTGCCAGCAGCCAAGCCTCATGGGGAGATACGCAGTATTTT.

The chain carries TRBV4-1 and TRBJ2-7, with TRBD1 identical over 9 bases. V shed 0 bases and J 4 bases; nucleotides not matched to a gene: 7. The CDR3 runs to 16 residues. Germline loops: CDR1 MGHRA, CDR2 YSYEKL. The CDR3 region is CASSQDGGQGSYEQYF. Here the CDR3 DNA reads TGCGCCAGCAGCCAAGATGGGGGACAGGGATCTTACGAGCAGTACTTC.

Here the CDR3 reads CASSHKTGISYEQYF. The CDR3 coding sequence is TGCGCCAGCAGCCACAAGACAGGGATCTCCTACGAGCAGTACTTC. V usage is TRBV4-1 and J usage is TRBJ2-7; 7 bases match TRBD1. This CDR3 is 15 amino acids long. V shed 3 bases, J shed 0 bases, and the junction held 5 bases outside the gene matches. Germline CDR1 reads MGHRA; CDR2 reads YSYEKL.

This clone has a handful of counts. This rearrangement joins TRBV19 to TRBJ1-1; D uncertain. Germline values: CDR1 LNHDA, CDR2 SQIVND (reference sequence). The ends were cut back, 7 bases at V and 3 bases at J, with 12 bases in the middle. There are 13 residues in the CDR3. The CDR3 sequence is CASKANSDTEAFF. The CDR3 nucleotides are TGTGCCAGTAAAGCAAACAGCGACACTGAAGCTTTCTTT.

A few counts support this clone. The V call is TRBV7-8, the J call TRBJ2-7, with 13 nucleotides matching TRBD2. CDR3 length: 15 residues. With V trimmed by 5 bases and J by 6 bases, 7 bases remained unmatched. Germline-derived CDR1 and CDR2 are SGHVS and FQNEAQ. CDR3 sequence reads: CASSAGLAGVLEQYF. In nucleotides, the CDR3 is TGTGCCAGCAGCGCCGGACTAGCGGGAGTACTCGAGCAGTACTTC.

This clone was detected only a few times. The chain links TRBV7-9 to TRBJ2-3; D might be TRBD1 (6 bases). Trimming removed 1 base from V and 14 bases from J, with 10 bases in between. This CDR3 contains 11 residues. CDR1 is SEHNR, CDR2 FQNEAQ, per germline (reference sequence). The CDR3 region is CASSLGQESYF. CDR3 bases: TGTGCCAGCAGCTTAGGACAGGAGTCGTATTTT.